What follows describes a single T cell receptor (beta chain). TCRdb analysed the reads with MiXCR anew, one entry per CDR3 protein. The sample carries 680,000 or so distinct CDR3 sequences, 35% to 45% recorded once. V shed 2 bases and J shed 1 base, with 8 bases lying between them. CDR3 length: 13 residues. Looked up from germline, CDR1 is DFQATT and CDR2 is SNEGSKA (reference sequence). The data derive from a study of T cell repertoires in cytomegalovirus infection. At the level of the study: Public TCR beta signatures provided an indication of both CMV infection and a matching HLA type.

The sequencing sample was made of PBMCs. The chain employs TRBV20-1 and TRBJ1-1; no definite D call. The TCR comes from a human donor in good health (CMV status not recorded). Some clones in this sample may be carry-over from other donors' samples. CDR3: CSARSSANTEAFF. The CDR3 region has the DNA TGCAGTGCTAGATCGTCAGCGAACACTGAAGCTTTCTTT.